The 27 T cell receptor beta chains in this list originate from one sample, sequenced in a study of OX40 agonist ivuxolimab in advanced cancers. Sequencing was performed with immunoSEQ multiplex PCR; in TCRdb, only in-frame clones are kept and a portion is missing. This table has roughly 56,000 clones, about 85% appearing once. The material sequenced was CD4+ or CD8+ T cells sorted from blood, taken in a trial of the OX40 agonist ivuxolimab. Every receptor here comes from an adult with an advanced solid tumor such as melanoma, head and neck, liver or kidney cancer.

This chain joins TRBV6-1 and TRBJ1-2, with 8 bases matching TRBD1. Germline values: CDR1 MNHNS, CDR2 SASEGT. V trimming: 6 bases; J trimming: 2 bases; junction bases outside the gene matches: 5. The CDR3 loop spans 14 amino acids. The CDR3 is CASRQGVANYGYTF. CDR3 nucleotides: TGTGCCAGCAGACAGGGGGTCGCGAACTATGGCTACACCTTC.

The gene calls are TRBV2 and TRBJ1-1; TRBD1 matches 10 bases. The germline V gene has CDR1 SNHLY and CDR2 FYNNEI. With V trimmed by 8 bases and J by 8 bases, 5 bases remained unmatched. The CDR3 has 12 amino acids. CDR3 sequence reads: CASGQGGTEAFF. DNA of the CDR3: TGTGCCAGCGGACAGGGGGGGACCGAAGCTTTCTTT.

The chain links TRBV21-1 to TRBJ1-6; the table's D call, TRBD1, was not checked against the DNA. TRBV21-1 is a pseudogene locus. This CDR3 is 16 amino acids long. This CDR3 reads CASSKGNRVDNSPLHF. The CDR3 coding sequence is TGTGCCAGCAGCAAAGGTAACAGGGTGGATAATTCACCCCTCCACTTT.

This chain's CDR3 is CASSIPGGMNTEAFF. CDR3 DNA: TGTGCCAGCAGCATTCCCGGGGGTATGAACACTGAAGCTTTCTTT. This chain uses TRBV5-8 with TRBJ1-1; D may be TRBD1 (5 bases). The V and J ends lost 4 bases and 0 bases respectively, with 13 bases between them. Germline values: CDR1 SGHTS, CDR2 YDEGEE. The CDR3 is 15 residues long.

The chain joins TRBV5-1 to TRBJ2-3, with TRBD2 as a possible D gene (7 bases). The V end lost 0 bases, the J end lost 7 bases, and 12 bases lay between the germline ends. Germline assignment: CDR1 SGHRS and CDR2 YFSETQ. There are 14 residues in the CDR3. The CDR3 sequence: CASSLDPGGYTQYF. CDR3 DNA sequence: TGCGCCAGCAGCTTGGACCCGGGGGGCTATACGCAGTATTTT.

J is TRBJ2-1 and V is TRBV5-4; D may match TRBD1 or TRBD2 (5 bases each). CDR1 and CDR2 (germline): SGHNT, YYREEE (reference sequence). There are 16 residues in the CDR3. Trimming took 4 bases from V and 5 from J, leaving 19 bases between them. The CDR3 DNA reads TGTGCCAGCAGCCTGGGCCCGGGACCACGTAACAATGAGCAGTTCTTC. This sequence encodes CASSLGPGPRNNEQFF.

As DNA, the CDR3 is TGTGCCTGGAGTCCTAGCGGGAGGGGGACCAAAAACATTCAGTACTTC. It codes for CAWSPSGRGTKNIQYF. The rearrangement joins TRBV30 to TRBJ2-4, with 12 nucleotides matching TRBD2. This CDR3 is built from 16 residues. Germline CDR1 is GTSNPN and CDR2 is SVGIG (reference sequence). Trimming at V came to 2 bases and at J to 2 bases, leaving 4 bases not matched to a gene. Based on the CDR3 plus reference TRBV30 and TRBJ2-4, the full variable domain is SQTIHQWPATLVQPVGSPLSLECTVEGTSNPNLYWYRQAAGRGLQLLFYSVGIGQISSEVPQNLSASRPQDRQFILSSKKLLLSDSGFYLCAWSPSGRGTKNIQYFGAGTRLSVL.

The gene calls are TRBV7-9 and TRBJ1-2, with a possible D match to TRBD1 (5 bases). The V gene's germline CDR1 is SEHNR and CDR2 FQNEAQ (reference sequence). With 5 bases removed from V and 6 bases from J, the gap between germline ends came to 13 bases. The CDR3 runs to 13 residues. CDR3 region: CASSVGDLNGYTF. CDR3 nucleotides: TGTGCCAGCAGCGTGGGGGACCTCAATGGCTACACCTTC.

The rearrangement uses TRBV11-2 and TRBJ2-5; TRBD2 agrees at 14 bases. V shed 1 base and J 5 bases; nucleotides not matched to a gene: 12. CDR3 length equals 19 residues. Germline assignment: CDR1 SGHAT and CDR2 FQNNGV. Written as DNA, the CDR3 is TGTGCCAGCAGCTTAGGCCCCGGGACTAGCGGGGGCCGGGGGGAGACCCAGTACTTC. It translates to CASSLGPGTSGGRGETQYF.

V gene TRBV5-1 combines with J gene TRBJ2-7; TRBD2 matches 9 bases. This CDR3 spans 15 amino acids. Germline CDR1 reads SGHRS; CDR2 reads YFSETQ. Trimming at V came to 1 base and at J to 4 bases, leaving 6 bases not matched to a gene. The CDR3 sequence is CASSLFSGSGYEQYF. The CDR3 bases are TGCGCCAGCAGCTTGTTTAGCGGGAGTGGATACGAGCAGTACTTC.

The DNA of the CDR3 is TGCGCCAGCAGCCAAGGAGCGGGGTGGATCTATGGCTACACCTTC. Protein sequence: CASSQGAGWIYGYTF. This chain uses TRBV4-1 with TRBJ1-2; D remains ambiguous. CDR1 and CDR2 (germline): MGHRA, YSYEKL. Trimming took 1 base from V and 4 from J, leaving 13 bases between them. This CDR3 is built from 15 residues.

V and J are TRBV18 and TRBJ2-2, with D perhaps TRBD1 (5 bases). CDR1 is KGHSH, CDR2 LQKENI, per germline. This CDR3 spans 16 amino acids. V shed 1 base and J shed 2 bases, with 11 bases lying between them. CDR3 DNA: TGTGCCAGCTCACCACTGGGGCAGGGAAACACCGGGGAGCTGTTTTTT. Protein product: CASSPLGQGNTGELFF.

The chain recombines TRBV11-1 with TRBJ1-1; D not certain. The CDR3 totals 13 residues. Germline CDR1 reads SGHAT; CDR2 reads FQDESV (reference sequence). Trimming cost V 5 bases and J 0 bases, with 7 bases left between them. DNA of the CDR3: TGTGCCAGCAGCCGCGGGGTGAACACTGAAGCTTTCTTT. It yields the protein CASSRGVNTEAFF.

The CDR3 DNA sequence: TGCGCCAGCAGCTTCGAAGGGAAACTGTTTTTT. Its translation is CASSFEGKLFF. This rearrangement joins TRBV5-1 to TRBJ1-4; no reliable D call. V was cut by 2 bases and J by 11 bases, with 7 bases left in between. Germline V gene lookup returns CDR1 SGHRS and CDR2 YFSETQ. The CDR3 has 11 amino acids.

V and J are TRBV19 and TRBJ1-4; D may be TRBD1 (6 bases). The V end was cut by 5 bases, the J end by 2 bases, with 12 bases between. The germline V gene has CDR1 LNHDA and CDR2 SQIVND (reference sequence). The CDR3 loop spans 15 amino acids. CDR3 nucleotide sequence: TGTGCCAGTAGTTCCGGGACACTCACTAATGAAAAACTGTTTTTT. Translation gives CASSSGTLTNEKLFF.

The chain links TRBV14 to TRBJ2-5; tentatively, D is TRBD1 (5 bases). This CDR3 has 17 residues. Trimming removed 0 bases from V and 6 bases from J, with 20 bases in between. Looked up from germline, CDR1 is SGHDN and CDR2 is FVKESK. CDR3 nucleotides: TGTGCCAGCAGCCAAGATCTTGGGGCCGCCCGAAAGAAGACCCAGTACTTC. Its protein product is CASSQDLGAARKKTQYF.

V and J are TRBV27 and TRBJ2-6; weak D call: TRBD1 (6 bases). Trimming took off 10 bases at V and 4 bases at J, with 14 bases between the two ends. Germline CDR1 is MNHEY and CDR2 is SMNVEV (reference sequence). The CDR3 totals 14 residues. CDR3 residues: CATRKGVGANVLTF. The CDR3 DNA follows: TGTGCCACCCGGAAGGGGGTCGGGGCCAACGTCCTGACTTTC.

The chain links TRBV4-2 to TRBJ2-5; D is ambiguous. Trimming removed 0 bases at V and 4 bases at J, with 12 bases between. CDR3 length equals 15 residues. The germline gives CDR1 LGHNA, CDR2 YNFKEQ. The DNA for the CDR3 is TGTGCCAGCAGCCAAGACCCTGGGTCAAGAGAGACCCAGTACTTC. Translated: CASSQDPGSRETQYF.

The rearrangement joins TRBV4-2 to TRBJ1-5, with 9 bases identical to TRBD1. This CDR3 has 16 residues. Germline loops: CDR1 LGHNA, CDR2 YNFKEQ. V was clipped by 3 bases and J by 6 bases; unmatched bases: 9. The CDR3 sequence is CASSHTGTGSSQPQHF. The CDR3 DNA follows: TGTGCCAGCAGCCATACCGGGACAGGGAGCTCTCAGCCCCAGCATTTT.

This chain joins TRBV6-1 and TRBJ1-1, with 8 bases matching TRBD1. The CDR3 loop spans 16 amino acids. The V and J ends lost 3 bases and 0 bases, in that order; junction bases with no gene match: 6. Germline lookup yields CDR1 MNHNS and CDR2 SASEGT. In nucleotides, the CDR3 is TGTGCCAGCAGTGAGTTTCAGACAGGGGTGAACACTGAAGCTTTCTTT. Its translation: CASSEFQTGVNTEAFF.

On this clone: The same CDR3 can be traced to other DNA sequences in this sample. The chain couples TRBV2 to TRBJ1-2; 8 positions agree with TRBD1. Germline assignment: CDR1 SNHLY and CDR2 FYNNEI. The CDR3 has 15 residues. With V trimmed by 6 bases and J by 8 bases, 14 bases remained unmatched. CDR3 coding DNA: TGTGCCAGCAGCAGGGGGCCGGGACATCTATACGGCTACACCTTC. It codes for CASSRGPGHLYGYTF.

J is TRBJ1-1 and V is TRBV18, with no clear D. The ends were cut back, 0 bases at V and 0 bases at J, with 5 bases in the middle. The CDR3 extends over 14 amino acids. Germline CDR1 reads KGHSH; CDR2 reads LQKENI. The CDR3 is CASSPPSVNTEAFF. CDR3 DNA: TGTGCCAGCTCACCACCTTCAGTGAACACTGAAGCTTTCTTT.

This clone appeared a few times. The V call is TRBV7-9, the J call TRBJ1-2; D gene unclear. CDR1 and CDR2 from the germline V gene are SEHNR and FQNEAQ (reference sequence). The CDR3 runs 14 residues. With 2 bases removed from V and 4 bases from J, the gap between germline ends came to 11 bases. The CDR3 reads CASSLLTRRYGYTF. The CDR3 nucleotides are TGTGCCAGCAGCTTACTCACGCGACGCTATGGCTACACCTTC.

This rearrangement joins TRBV30 to TRBJ2-7; 10 nucleotides match TRBD2. The CDR3 is 14 residues long. The junction had 5 bases not matched to a gene; V was cut back by 3 bases and J by 3 bases. From germline, CDR1 is GTSNPN and CDR2 SVGIG (reference sequence). The CDR3 region has the DNA TGTGCCTGGAGGGCTAGCGGGAGCTTCTACGAGCAGTACTTC. Translation gives CAWRASGSFYEQYF. The full variable domain, completed using reference TRBV30 and TRBJ2-7, is SQTIHQWPATLVQPVGSPLSLECTVEGTSNPNLYWYRQAAGRGLQLLFYSVGIGQISSEVPQNLSASRPQDRQFILSSKKLLLSDSGFYLCAWRASGSFYEQYFGPGTRLTVT.

This chain connects TRBV4-1 to TRBJ1-1, with 10 bases identical to TRBD1. With 1 base clipped from V and 0 bases from J, the junction kept 14 bases outside the gene matches. The CDR3 is made up of 20 amino acids. Germline V gene lookup returns CDR1 MGHRA and CDR2 YSYEKL. The CDR3 DNA follows: TGCGCCAGCAGCCAAGTTCTCGGGACAGGGGTGGGAGAGATGAACACTGAAGCTTTCTTT. It specifies CASSQVLGTGVGEMNTEAFF.

In this sample, this clone turned up once. This sequence joins TRBV18 and TRBJ2-6; D remains ambiguous. The CDR3 consists of 15 residues. CDR1 and CDR2 from the germline V gene are KGHSH and LQKENI. V was cut by 0 bases and J by 1 base, with 4 bases left in between. CDR3 residues: CASSPPPSGANVLTF. CDR3 nucleotides: TGTGCCAGCTCACCACCCCCGTCTGGGGCCAACGTCCTGACTTTC. The entire variable domain, with the rest obtained from reference TRBV18 and TRBJ2-6, is as follows: NAGVMQNPRHLVRRRGQEARLRCSPMKGHSHVYWYRQLPEEGLKFMVYLQKENIIDESGMPKERFSAEFPKEGPSILRIQQVVRGDSAAYFCASSPPPSGANVLTFGAGSRLTVL.

In this sample, this clone turned up once. This chain connects TRBV19 to TRBJ2-1; 10 bases map to TRBD2. The length of the CDR3 is 18 residues. Germline V gives CDR1 LNHDA, CDR2 SQIVND (reference sequence). Trimming removed 3 bases from V and 2 bases from J; junction bases left unmatched: 10. The chain's CDR3 is CASSISAVAGGPYNEQFF. In nucleotides, the CDR3 is TGTGCCAGTAGTATCTCGGCGGTAGCGGGAGGACCCTACAATGAGCAGTTCTTC.